The rows below give T cell receptor beta chains drawn from one sample of a study of blood T cell repertoires in COVID-19. This table comes from immunoSEQ multiplex PCR, and its TCRdb copy is limited to in-frame clones, with some not included. Altogether some 100,000 clones are present, more than 80% being singletons, with the ten largest covering approximately 13%. The sequenced sample consisted of peripheral blood. All receptors come from a human donor in a cohort sampled during active COVID-19. The CDR3 runs from the conserved cysteine through the conserved F or W. The D gene is left open where the match is weak.

D	V	J	DNA	CDR3
NA	TRBV15	TRBJ1-3	TGTGCCACCAGCAGAGATAGCTCTGGAAACACCATATATTTT	CATSRDSSGNTIYF
TRBD1	TRBV2	TRBJ1-5	TGTGCCAGCAGTGGGGACAGGGGAATAGGCAATCAGCCCCAGCATTTT	CASSGDRGIGNQPQHF
TRBD1	TRBV4-1	TRBJ1-1	TGCGCCAGCAGCCAAGTTATAGGGACAGCAAACACTGAAGCTTTCTTT	CASSQVIGTANTEAFF
TRBD1	TRBV6-4	TRBJ1-1	TGTGCCAGCAGTGGGACAGGGAGCGGGGACACTGAAGCTTTCTTT	CASSGTGSGDTEAFF
NA	TRBV28	TRBJ1-2	TGTGCCAGCAGGCAGACAGCAGCTCTGATTAACTATGGCTACACCTTC	CASRQTAALINYGYTF
NA	TRBV6-4	TRBJ1-2	TGTGCCAGCAGTGACGAGGGGCCCTTGGGACATTACCCGCGGAATGGCTACACCTTC	CASSDEGPLGHYPRNGYTF
NA	TRBV2	TRBJ2-3	TGTGCCAGCAGCGGGTTATGGGGGCTGGACACAGATACGCAGTATTTT	CASSGLWGLDTDTQYF
NA	TRBV6-5	TRBJ2-2	TGTGCCAGCATTCTGGGGGCAGGGACCGGGGAGCTGTTTTTT	CASILGAGTGELFF
TRBD1	TRBV27	TRBJ2-5	TGTGCCAGCAGTTCTCGACAGGGGACGACGGAGACCCAGTACTTC	CASSSRQGTTETQYF
NA	TRBV5-4	TRBJ1-4	TGTGCCAGCAGCCGCTCGACAGGCATGGGCGAAAAACTGTTTTTT	CASSRSTGMGEKLFF
TRBD2	TRBV7-2	TRBJ2-7	TGTGCCAGCAGAGGACTAGCTGACGAGCAGTACTTC	CASRGLADEQYF
NA	TRBV7-2	TRBJ2-2	TGTGCCAGCAGCCTCAGGGGTGGGGAGCTGTTTTTT	CASSLRGGELFF
TRBD2	TRBV4-2	TRBJ2-1	TGTGCCAGCAGCCCTTCTAGCGGGGGGGCCGGGCCTAGCTCCTACAATGAGCAGTTCTTC	CASSPSSGGAGPSSYNEQFF
TRBD1	TRBV5-6	TRBJ1-5	TGTGCCAGCAGCTTGGCACAGGGGGCGACGCCCCAGCATTTT	CASSLAQGATPQHF
TRBD1	TRBV3-1/TRBV3-2	TRBJ2-7	TGTGCCAGCAGCCTAGACAGGGCCTACGAGCAGTACTTC	CASSLDRAYEQYF
NA	TRBV11-2	TRBJ2-7	TGTGCCAGCAGCTCCACTTTAGCTTCCGAGCAGTACTTC	CASSSTLASEQYF
NA	TRBV19	TRBJ2-5	TGTGCCAGTAGTATTCGATGGGGGCGAGGGGAGACCCAGTACTTC	CASSIRWGRGETQYF
NA	TRBV10-2	TRBJ1-1	TGCGCCAGCAGGGTACAGGGAATAACTCTAAACACTGAAGCTTTCTTT	CASRVQGITLNTEAFF
TRBD1	TRBV7-2	TRBJ1-5	TGTGCCAGCAGCTTGACAGGGGGCAAGAATCAGCCCCAGCATTTT	CASSLTGGKNQPQHF
TRBD1	TRBV5-5	TRBJ1-2	TGTGCCAGCAGCCCCAGAGGGGGGACAGCCTATGGCTACACCTTC	CASSPRGGTAYGYTF
TRBD1	TRBV5-1	TRBJ1-3	TGCGCCAGCAGCCCAGGAGGGACAGGGAGTGGAAACACCATATATTTT	CASSPGGTGSGNTIYF
TRBD2	TRBV7-3	TRBJ2-3	TGTGCCAGCAGCTTAGGGGCGACTAGCGGGGGCTCGGGGGTTACGCAGTATTTT	CASSLGATSGGSGVTQYF